A single sample gave rise to the 21 T cell receptor beta chains below, sequenced in a study of technical replicates of blood from a handful of donors. Measured with immunoSEQ multiplex PCR; TCRdb has only the in-frame clones, and not every one. Of more than 65,000 clones in the sample, 93% were seen once. Sequenced: T cells isolated from PBMCs. The receptor set was obtained from a human donor in good health.

The gene calls are TRBV11-3 and TRBJ2-5, with D perhaps TRBD2 (6 bases). The CDR3 runs 14 residues. Germline assignment: CDR1 SGHNT and CDR2 YENEEA. Trimming stripped 1 base from V and 4 bases from J, with 10 bases between. The CDR3 region is CASSLAEGLETQYF. The CDR3 DNA is TGTGCCAGCAGCTTAGCGGAGGGGTTAGAGACCCAGTACTTC.

This chain links TRBV10-3 with TRBJ2-3, with 12 bases identical to TRBD2. The CDR3 extends over 15 amino acids. Germline CDR1 reads ENHRY; CDR2 reads SYGVKD. The V segment lost 2 bases and the J segment 5 bases; nucleotides outside the gene matches: 2. CDR3 loop: CAISETSGRIDTQYF. The DNA of the CDR3 is TGTGCCATCAGTGAGACTAGCGGGAGGATAGATACGCAGTATTTT.

The chain couples TRBV18 to TRBJ1-1; D uncertain. V was cut by 4 bases and J by 3 bases, with 9 bases left in between. In germline, CDR1 is KGHSH, CDR2 LQKENI. The CDR3 is made up of 13 amino acids. CDR3 sequence: CASSLESDTEAFF. CDR3 sequence (DNA): TGTGCCAGCTCACTAGAATCTGACACTGAAGCTTTCTTT.

The chain recombines TRBV30 with TRBJ2-7; no clear D gene. The CDR3 contains 12 residues. The V end was cut by 3 bases, the J end by 1 base, with 7 bases between. From germline, CDR1 is GTSNPN and CDR2 SVGIG (reference sequence). The DNA for the CDR3 is TGTGCCTGGAGGGGCGAGTCCTACGAGCAGTACTTC. Its translation is CAWRGESYEQYF.

This clone turned up a few times. J is TRBJ1-2 and V is TRBV5-6; D is perhaps TRBD1 (5 bases). Germline-derived CDR1 and CDR2 are SGHDT and YYEEEE. Trimming left V 5 bases short and J 5 bases short, with 13 bases between. This CDR3 spans 13 amino acids. CDR3 residues: CASSYTGHYGYTF. The CDR3 region has the DNA TGTGCCAGCAGTTATACTGGACATTATGGCTACACCTTC.

CDR3 region: CASSIPGVNIQYF. The CDR3 coding sequence is TGTGCCAGCAGCATTCCGGGAGTAAACATTCAGTACTTC. V and J are TRBV5-4 and TRBJ2-4; weak D call: TRBD2 (6 bases). V was trimmed by 4 bases and J by 6 bases, leaving 11 bases between them. This CDR3 contains 13 residues. Germline-derived CDR1 and CDR2 are SGHNT and YYREEE (reference sequence). The complete variable domain, with remaining parts taken from reference TRBV5-4 and TRBJ2-4, reads ETGVTQSPTHLIKTRGQQVTLRCSSQSGHNTVSWYQQALGQGPQFIFQYYREEENGRGNFPPRFSGLQFPNYSSELNVNALELDDSALYLCASSIPGVNIQYFGAGTRLSVL.

This chain uses TRBV5-1 with TRBJ2-1, with TRBD2 matching 7 bases. In germline, CDR1 is SGHRS, CDR2 YFSETQ. This CDR3 has 19 amino acids. With 3 bases clipped from V and 0 bases from J, the junction kept 15 bases outside the gene matches. CDR3 coding DNA: TGCGCCAGCAGCTCCCCGAGGGGAGCGGGATCTCGCTCCTACAATGAGCAGTTCTTC. This gives the protein CASSSPRGAGSRSYNEQFF.

The chain couples TRBV28 to TRBJ2-2; unclear D gene. The CDR3 extends over 14 amino acids. Deletions cut 10 bases from V and 1 base from J, with 13 bases between. Germline CDR1 MDHEN, CDR2 SYDVKM. The CDR3, as DNA: TGTGCCACCCCCGCGGCTGAGAACACCGGGGAGCTGTTTTTT. It encodes CATPAAENTGELFF.

V gene TRBV7-9 combines with J gene TRBJ1-2, with D possibly being TRBD1 (6 bases). From germline, CDR1 is SEHNR and CDR2 FQNEAQ (reference sequence). This CDR3 comprises 13 residues. V lost 3 bases and J lost 7, with 12 bases in between. CDR3 loop: CASSFNDRSGYTF. CDR3 bases: TGTGCCAGCAGCTTCAACGACAGGTCTGGCTACACCTTC.

J is TRBJ1-1 and V is TRBV4-3; 7 bases fit TRBD1. Germline V CDR1 and CDR2: LGHNA, YSLEER. CDR3 length: 15 residues. J gave up 7 bases and V 0 bases, and 8 bases lay outside the gene matches. CDR3: CASSQDFGQADEAFF. The CDR3 DNA follows: TGCGCCAGCAGCCAAGATTTCGGACAGGCGGATGAAGCTTTCTTT.

V usage is TRBV28 and J usage is TRBJ2-7, with 9 bases aligning to TRBD1. In germline, CDR1 is MDHEN, CDR2 SYDVKM. The V gene end was trimmed by 4 bases and the J gene end by 3 bases; junction bases not matched to a gene: 13. The CDR3 is 17 amino acids. The CDR3 nucleotides read TGTGCCAGCAGTTCCATCAGAAGGGGACAGGGCTTCTACGAGCAGTACTTC. Translating it yields CASSSIRRGQGFYEQYF.

The chain combines TRBV6-5 with TRBJ2-2; 10 bases are a match to TRBD2. The trim removed 0 bases at V and 6 bases at J, leaving 4 bases unmatched. This CDR3 region has 16 residues. Germline lookup yields CDR1 MNHEY and CDR2 SVGAGI. The CDR3 region has the DNA TGTGCCAGCAGTTACTCGGTAGCGGGAGGCCCCGGGGAGCTGTTTTTT. Translation gives CASSYSVAGGPGELFF.

The chain has TRBV6-5 and TRBJ1-4, with D uncertain. V was trimmed by 6 bases and J by 0 bases, leaving 8 bases between them. Per the germline V gene, CDR1 is MNHEY and CDR2 is SVGAGI. This CDR3 is 14 amino acids long. The DNA for the CDR3 is TGTGCCAGCAGAGGACTCGCAACTAATGAAAAACTGTTTTTT. It encodes CASRGLATNEKLFF.

The table lists this clone with a count of one. This rearrangement joins TRBV11-1 to TRBJ2-7, with 8 bases identical to TRBD1. The CDR3 runs to 13 residues. Trimming took 3 bases from V and 5 from J; bases not matched to a gene: 3. Germline CDR1 reads SGHAT; CDR2 reads FQDESV (reference sequence). The CDR3 sequence: CASSFDRGNEQYF. CDR3 coding DNA: TGTGCCAGCAGCTTTGACAGGGGCAACGAGCAGTACTTC.

The rearrangement links TRBV30 to TRBJ2-1, with 8 bases fitting TRBD2. The CDR3 loop spans 15 amino acids. Trimming removed 2 bases from V and 4 bases from J; junction bases left unmatched: 7. In germline, CDR1 is GTSNPN, CDR2 SVGIG (reference sequence). The CDR3: CAWSPGLAGYNEQFF. CDR3 DNA sequence: TGTGCCTGGAGTCCAGGACTAGCTGGTTACAATGAGCAGTTCTTC.

The CDR3 coding sequence is TGTGCCAGCAGCTCAGAGCGGGAGGGAATGGATGAGCAGTTCTTC. This sequence encodes CASSSEREGMDEQFF. The chain carries TRBV5-6 and TRBJ2-1; TRBD2 aligns across 10 bases. The germline V gene has CDR1 SGHDT and CDR2 YYEEEE. Trimming at V came to 3 bases and at J to 8 bases, leaving 8 bases not matched to a gene. The length of the CDR3 is 15 residues. The whole variable domain, remainder taken from reference TRBV5-6 and TRBJ2-1, is DAGVTQSPTHLIKTRGQQVTLRCSPKSGHDTVSWYQQALGQGPQFIFQYYEEEERQRGNFPDRFSGHQFPNYSSELNVNALLLGDSALYLCASSSEREGMDEQFFGPGTRLTVL.

This chain links TRBV6-5 with TRBJ1-5; D is undetermined. Per germline, CDR1 MNHEY and CDR2 SVGAGI. This CDR3 has 14 amino acids. The germline V and J ends were trimmed by 5 bases and 0 bases, with 8 bases remaining between them. The CDR3 here is CASSMVDSNQPQHF. CDR3 coding DNA: TGTGCCAGCAGTATGGTAGATAGCAATCAGCCCCAGCATTTT.

The chain couples TRBV2 to TRBJ1-1; D is perhaps TRBD1 (5 bases). Germline V CDR1 and CDR2: SNHLY, FYNNEI. The CDR3 runs to 14 residues. V was cut by 6 bases and J by 6 bases, with 17 bases left in between. The DNA for the CDR3 is TGTGCCAGCAGCCCCAAGGCGGCAGGGTCTGAAGCTTTCTTT. Amino acid sequence: CASSPKAAGSEAFF. Variable domain in full (rest from reference TRBV2 and TRBJ1-1): EPEVTQTPSHQVTQMGQEVILRCVPISNHLYFYWYRQILGQKVEFLVSFYNNEISEKSEIFDDQFSVERPDGSNFTLKIRSTKLEDSAMYFCASSPKAAGSEAFFGQGTRLTVV.

The chain joins TRBV7-9 to TRBJ2-3, with 8 nucleotides matching TRBD2. Germline V gene lookup returns CDR1 SEHNR and CDR2 FQNEAQ (reference sequence). V shed 3 bases and J 4 bases; nucleotides not matched to a gene: 3. This CDR3 contains 14 residues. The CDR3 nucleotides are TGTGCCAGCAGCTTTAGCGGGATGGCAGATACGCAGTATTTT. It is translated as CASSFSGMADTQYF.

The chain has TRBV15 and TRBJ2-2; the match to TRBD2 covers 13 bases. The trim removed 1 base at V and 5 bases at J, leaving 7 bases unmatched. Germline-derived CDR1 and CDR2 are LNHNV and YYDKDF (reference sequence). The CDR3 is made up of 18 amino acids. The CDR3 DNA reads TGTGCCACCAGCAGAGGGACTAGCGGGAGATTATGGACCGGGGAGCTGTTTTTT. This codes for CATSRGTSGRLWTGELFF.

In DNA form, the CDR3 reads TGTGCCAGCAGCTATGACAGGGGTAATCAAGCTTTCTTT. This gives the protein CASSYDRGNQAFF. This chain links TRBV11-3 with TRBJ1-1; the match to TRBD1 covers 8 bases. CDR3 size: 13 residues. The germline CDR1 and CDR2 sequences are SGHNT and YENEEA. The V segment lost 4 bases and the J segment 9 bases; nucleotides outside the gene matches: 7.